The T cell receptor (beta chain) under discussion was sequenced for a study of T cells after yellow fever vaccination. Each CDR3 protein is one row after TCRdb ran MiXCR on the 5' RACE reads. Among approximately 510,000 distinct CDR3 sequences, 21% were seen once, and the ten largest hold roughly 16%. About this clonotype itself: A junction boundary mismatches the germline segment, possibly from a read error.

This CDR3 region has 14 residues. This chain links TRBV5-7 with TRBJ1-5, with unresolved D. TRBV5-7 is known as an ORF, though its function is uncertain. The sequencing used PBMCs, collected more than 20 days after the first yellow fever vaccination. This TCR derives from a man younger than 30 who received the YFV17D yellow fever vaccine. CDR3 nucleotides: TGTACCAGCAGCTTCTGCGGATGCAATCAGCCCCAGCATTTT. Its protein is CTSSFCGCNQPQHF.